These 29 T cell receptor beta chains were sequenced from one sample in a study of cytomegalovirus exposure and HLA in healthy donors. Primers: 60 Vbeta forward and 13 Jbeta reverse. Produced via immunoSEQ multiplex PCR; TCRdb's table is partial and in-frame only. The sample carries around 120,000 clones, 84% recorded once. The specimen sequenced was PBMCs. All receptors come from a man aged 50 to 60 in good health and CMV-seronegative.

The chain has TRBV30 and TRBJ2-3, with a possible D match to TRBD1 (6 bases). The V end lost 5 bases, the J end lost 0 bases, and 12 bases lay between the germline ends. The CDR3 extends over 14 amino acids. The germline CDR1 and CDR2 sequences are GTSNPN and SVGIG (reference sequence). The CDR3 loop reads CAWGKTGSTDTQYF. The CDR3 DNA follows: TGTGCCTGGGGTAAGACAGGTAGCACAGATACGCAGTATTTT. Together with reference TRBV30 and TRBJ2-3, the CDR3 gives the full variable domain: SQTIHQWPATLVQPVGSPLSLECTVEGTSNPNLYWYRQAAGRGLQLLFYSVGIGQISSEVPQNLSASRPQDRQFILSSKKLLLSDSGFYLCAWGKTGSTDTQYFGPGTRLTVL.

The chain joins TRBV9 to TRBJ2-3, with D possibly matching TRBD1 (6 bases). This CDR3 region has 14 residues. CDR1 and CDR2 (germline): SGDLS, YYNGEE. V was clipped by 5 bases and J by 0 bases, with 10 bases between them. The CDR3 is CASSSRGSTDTQYF. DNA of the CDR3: TGTGCCAGCAGTTCGAGGGGGAGCACAGATACGCAGTATTTT.

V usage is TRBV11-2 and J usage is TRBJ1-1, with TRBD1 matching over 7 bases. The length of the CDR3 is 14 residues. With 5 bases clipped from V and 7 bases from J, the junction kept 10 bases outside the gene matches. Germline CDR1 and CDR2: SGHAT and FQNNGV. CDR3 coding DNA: TGTGCCAGCAGCCGAAGTACCGGGACAGTTGAAGCTTTCTTT. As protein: CASSRSTGTVEAFF.

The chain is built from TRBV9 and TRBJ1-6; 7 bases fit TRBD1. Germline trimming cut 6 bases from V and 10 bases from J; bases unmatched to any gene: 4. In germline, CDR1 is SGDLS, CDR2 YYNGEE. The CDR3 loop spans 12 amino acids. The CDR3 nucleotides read TGTGCCAGCAACAGGGGATACTCACCCCTCCACTTT. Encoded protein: CASNRGYSPLHF.

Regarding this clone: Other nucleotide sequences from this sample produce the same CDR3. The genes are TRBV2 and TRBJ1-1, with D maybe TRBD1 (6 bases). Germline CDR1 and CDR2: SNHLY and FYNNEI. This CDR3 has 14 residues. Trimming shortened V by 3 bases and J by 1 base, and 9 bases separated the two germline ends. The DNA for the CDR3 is TGTGCCAGCAGTGAGGGGGCCCGGAACACTGAAGCTTTCTTT. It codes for CASSEGARNTEAFF.

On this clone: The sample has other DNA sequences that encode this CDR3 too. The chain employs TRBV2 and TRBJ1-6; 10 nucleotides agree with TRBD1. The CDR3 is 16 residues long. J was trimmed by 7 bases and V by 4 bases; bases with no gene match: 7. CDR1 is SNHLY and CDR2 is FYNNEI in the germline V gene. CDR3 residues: CASSGEGTGDNSPLHF. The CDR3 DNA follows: TGTGCCAGCAGTGGCGAGGGGACAGGGGACAATTCACCCCTCCACTTT.

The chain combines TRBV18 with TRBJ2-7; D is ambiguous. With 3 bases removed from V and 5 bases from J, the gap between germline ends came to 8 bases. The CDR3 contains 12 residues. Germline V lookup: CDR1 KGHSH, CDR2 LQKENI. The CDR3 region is CASSPLGDEQYF. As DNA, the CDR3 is TGTGCCAGCTCACCCCTAGGTGACGAGCAGTACTTC.

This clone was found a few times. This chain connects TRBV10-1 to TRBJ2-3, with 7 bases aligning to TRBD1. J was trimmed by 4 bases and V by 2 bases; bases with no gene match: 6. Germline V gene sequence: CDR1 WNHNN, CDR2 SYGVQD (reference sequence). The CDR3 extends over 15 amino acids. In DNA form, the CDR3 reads TGCGCCAGCAGTGAGCCTCAGGGGGATTCAGATACGCAGTATTTT. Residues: CASSEPQGDSDTQYF.

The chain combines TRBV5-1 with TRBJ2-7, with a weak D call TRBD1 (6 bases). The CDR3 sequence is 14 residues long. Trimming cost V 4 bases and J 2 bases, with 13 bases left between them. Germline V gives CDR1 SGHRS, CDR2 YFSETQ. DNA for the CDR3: TGCGCCAGCAGCCAAACAGGGAAACCCTACGAGCAGTACTTC. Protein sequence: CASSQTGKPYEQYF.

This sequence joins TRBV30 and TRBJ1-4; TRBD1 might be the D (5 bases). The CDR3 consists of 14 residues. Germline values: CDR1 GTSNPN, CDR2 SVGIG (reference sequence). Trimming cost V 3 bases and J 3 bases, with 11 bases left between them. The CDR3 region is CAWRPGMANEKLFF. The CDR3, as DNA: TGTGCCTGGAGACCAGGGATGGCTAATGAAAAACTGTTTTTT. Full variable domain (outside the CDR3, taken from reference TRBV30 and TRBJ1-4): SQTIHQWPATLVQPVGSPLSLECTVEGTSNPNLYWYRQAAGRGLQLLFYSVGIGQISSEVPQNLSASRPQDRQFILSSKKLLLSDSGFYLCAWRPGMANEKLFFGSGTQLSVL.

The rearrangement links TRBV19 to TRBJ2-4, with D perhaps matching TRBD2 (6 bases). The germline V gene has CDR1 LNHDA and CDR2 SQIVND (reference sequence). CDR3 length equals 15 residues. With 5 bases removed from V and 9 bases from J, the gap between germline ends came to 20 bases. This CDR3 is CASSPSGTSTRIQYF. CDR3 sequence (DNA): TGTGCCAGTAGTCCGTCCGGGACTTCAACACGCATTCAGTACTTC. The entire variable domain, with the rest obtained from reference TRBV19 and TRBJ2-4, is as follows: DGGITQSPKYLFRKEGQNVTLSCEQNLNHDAMYWYRQDPGQGLRLIYYSQIVNDFQKGDIAEGYSVSREKKESFPLTVTSAQKNPTAFYLCASSPSGTSTRIQYFGAGTRLSVL.

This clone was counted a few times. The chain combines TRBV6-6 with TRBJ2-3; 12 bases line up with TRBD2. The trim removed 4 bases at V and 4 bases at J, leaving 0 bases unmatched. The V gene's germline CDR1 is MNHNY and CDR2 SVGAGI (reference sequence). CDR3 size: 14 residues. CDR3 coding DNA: TGTGCCAGCAGTTCTAGCGGGGGGGCAGATACGCAGTATTTT. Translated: CASSSSGGADTQYF.

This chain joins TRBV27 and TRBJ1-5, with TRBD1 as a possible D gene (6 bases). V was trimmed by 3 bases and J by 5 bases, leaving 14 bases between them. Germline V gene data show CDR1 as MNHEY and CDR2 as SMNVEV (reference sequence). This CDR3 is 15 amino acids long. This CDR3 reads CASSFYRAHDQPQHF. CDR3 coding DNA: TGTGCCAGCAGTTTCTACAGGGCCCACGATCAGCCCCAGCATTTT.

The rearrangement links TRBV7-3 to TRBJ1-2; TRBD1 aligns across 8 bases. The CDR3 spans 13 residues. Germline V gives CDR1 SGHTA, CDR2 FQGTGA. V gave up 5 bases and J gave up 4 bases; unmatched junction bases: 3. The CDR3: CASSLGQGYGYTF. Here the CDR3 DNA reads TGTGCCAGCAGCCTCGGACAGGGCTATGGCTACACCTTC.

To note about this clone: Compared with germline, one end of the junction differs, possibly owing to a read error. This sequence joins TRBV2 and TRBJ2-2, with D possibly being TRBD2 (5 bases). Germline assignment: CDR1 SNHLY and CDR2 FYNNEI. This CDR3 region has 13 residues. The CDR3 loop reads CAGSERGTGELFF. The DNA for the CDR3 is TGTGCCGGCAGTGAACGGGGAACCGGGGAGCTGTTTTTT. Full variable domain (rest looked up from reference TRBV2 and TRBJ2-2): EPEVTQTPSHQVTQMGQEVILRCVPISNHLYFYWYRQILGQKVEFLVSFYNNEISEKSEIFDDQFSVERPDGSNFTLKIRSTKLEDSAMYFCAGSERGTGELFFGEGSRLTVL.

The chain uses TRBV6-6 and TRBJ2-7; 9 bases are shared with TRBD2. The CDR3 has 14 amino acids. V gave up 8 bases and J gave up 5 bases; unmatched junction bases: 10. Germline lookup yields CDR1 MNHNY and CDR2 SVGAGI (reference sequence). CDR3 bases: TGTGCCAGCTGTCCGGCGGGGGGGCAGGACGAGCAGTACTTC. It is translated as CASCPAGGQDEQYF.

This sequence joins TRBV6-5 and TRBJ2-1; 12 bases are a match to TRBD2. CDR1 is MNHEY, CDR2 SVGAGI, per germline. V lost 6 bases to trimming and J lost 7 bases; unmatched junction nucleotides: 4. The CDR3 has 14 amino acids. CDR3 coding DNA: TGTGCCAGCAGCCGACTAGCGGGGGTTAATGAGCAGTTCTTC. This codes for CASSRLAGVNEQFF.

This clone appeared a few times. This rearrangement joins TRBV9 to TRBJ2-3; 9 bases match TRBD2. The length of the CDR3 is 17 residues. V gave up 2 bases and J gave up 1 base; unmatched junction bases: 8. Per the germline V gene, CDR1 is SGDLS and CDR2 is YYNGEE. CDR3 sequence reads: CASSVWGGGGGTDTQYF. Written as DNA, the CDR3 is TGTGCCAGCAGCGTCTGGGGTGGCGGGGGGGGCACAGATACGCAGTATTTT.

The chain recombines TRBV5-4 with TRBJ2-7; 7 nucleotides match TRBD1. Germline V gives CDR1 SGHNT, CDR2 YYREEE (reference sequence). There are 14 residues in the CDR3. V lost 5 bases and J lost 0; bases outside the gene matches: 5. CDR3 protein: CASSSGTASYEQYF. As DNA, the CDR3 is TGTGCCAGCAGTTCCGGGACAGCCTCCTACGAGCAGTACTTC.

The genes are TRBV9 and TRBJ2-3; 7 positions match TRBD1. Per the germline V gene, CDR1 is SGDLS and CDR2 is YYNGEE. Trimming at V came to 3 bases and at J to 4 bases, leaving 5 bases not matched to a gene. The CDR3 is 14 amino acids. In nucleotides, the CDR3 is TGTGCCAGCAGCGGATCCGGGACAGCAGATACGCAGTATTTT. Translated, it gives CASSGSGTADTQYF.

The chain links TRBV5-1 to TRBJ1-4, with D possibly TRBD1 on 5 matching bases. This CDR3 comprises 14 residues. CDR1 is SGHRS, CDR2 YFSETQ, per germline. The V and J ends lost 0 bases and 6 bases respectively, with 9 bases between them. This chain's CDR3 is CASSLEGEDEKLFF. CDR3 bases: TGCGCCAGCAGCTTGGAAGGGGAGGATGAAAAACTGTTTTTT.

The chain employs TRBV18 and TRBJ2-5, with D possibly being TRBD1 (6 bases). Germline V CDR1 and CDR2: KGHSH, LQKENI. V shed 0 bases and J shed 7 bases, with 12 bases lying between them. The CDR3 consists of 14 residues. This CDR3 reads CASSPPQGMVTQYF. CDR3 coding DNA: TGTGCCAGCTCACCACCACAGGGAATGGTGACCCAGTACTTC.

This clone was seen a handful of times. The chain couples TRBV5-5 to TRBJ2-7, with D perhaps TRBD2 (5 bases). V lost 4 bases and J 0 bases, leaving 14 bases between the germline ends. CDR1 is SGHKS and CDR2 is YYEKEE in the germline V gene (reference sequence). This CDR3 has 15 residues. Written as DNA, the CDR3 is TGTGCCAGCAGCCTCGGACGGGGAAGCTCCTACGAGCAGTACTTC. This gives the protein CASSLGRGSSYEQYF.

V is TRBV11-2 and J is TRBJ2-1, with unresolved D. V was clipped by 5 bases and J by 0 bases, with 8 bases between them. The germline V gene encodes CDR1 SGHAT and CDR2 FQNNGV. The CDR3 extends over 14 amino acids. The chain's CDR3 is CASSPRPSYNEQFF. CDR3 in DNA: TGTGCCAGCAGCCCCAGGCCCTCCTACAATGAGCAGTTCTTC.

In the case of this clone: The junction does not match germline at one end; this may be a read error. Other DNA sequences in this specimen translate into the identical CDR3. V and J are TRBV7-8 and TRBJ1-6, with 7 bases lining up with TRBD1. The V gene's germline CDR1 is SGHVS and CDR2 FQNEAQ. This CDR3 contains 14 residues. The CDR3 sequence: CASSTQQGYSPLHF. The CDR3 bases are TGCGCCAGCAGCACGCAACAGGGGTATTCACCCCTCCACTTT.

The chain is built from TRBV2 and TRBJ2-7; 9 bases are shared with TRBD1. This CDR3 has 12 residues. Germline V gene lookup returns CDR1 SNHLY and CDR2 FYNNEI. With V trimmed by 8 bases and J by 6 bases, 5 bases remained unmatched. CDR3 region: CASLPDRGEQYF. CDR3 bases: TGTGCCAGCCTTCCGGACAGGGGCGAGCAGTACTTC.

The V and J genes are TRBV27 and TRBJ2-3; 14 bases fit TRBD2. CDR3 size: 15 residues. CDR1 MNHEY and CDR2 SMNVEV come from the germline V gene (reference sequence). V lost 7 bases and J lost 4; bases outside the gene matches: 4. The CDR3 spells CASTGLAGGSDTQYF. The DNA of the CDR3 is TGTGCCAGCACCGGACTAGCGGGGGGATCAGATACGCAGTATTTT.

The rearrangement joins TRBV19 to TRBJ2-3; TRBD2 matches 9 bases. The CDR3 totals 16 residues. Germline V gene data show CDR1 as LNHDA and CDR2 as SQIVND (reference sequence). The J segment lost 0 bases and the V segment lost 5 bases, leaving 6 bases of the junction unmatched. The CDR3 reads CASSAIAGASTDTQYF. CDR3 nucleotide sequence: TGTGCCAGTAGTGCGATAGCGGGGGCCAGCACAGATACGCAGTATTTT.

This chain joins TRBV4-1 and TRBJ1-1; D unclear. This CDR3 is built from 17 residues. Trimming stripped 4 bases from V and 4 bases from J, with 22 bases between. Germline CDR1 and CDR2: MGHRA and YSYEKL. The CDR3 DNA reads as TGCGCCAGCAGCCTGCTCCCGGCGGTGGCGGGCGGCACTGAAGCTTTCTTT. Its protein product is CASSLLPAVAGGTEAFF.